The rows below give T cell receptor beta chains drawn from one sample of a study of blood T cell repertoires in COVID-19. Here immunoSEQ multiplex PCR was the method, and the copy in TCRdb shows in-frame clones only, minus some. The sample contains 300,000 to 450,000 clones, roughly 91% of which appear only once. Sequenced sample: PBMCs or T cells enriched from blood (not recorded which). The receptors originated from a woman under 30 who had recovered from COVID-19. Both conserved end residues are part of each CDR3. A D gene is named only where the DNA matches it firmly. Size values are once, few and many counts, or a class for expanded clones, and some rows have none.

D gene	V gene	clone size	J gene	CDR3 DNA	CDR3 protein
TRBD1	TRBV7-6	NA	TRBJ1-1	TGTGCCAGCAGCCGGGACAGGGCGAACACTGAAGCTTTCTTT	CASSRDRANTEAFF
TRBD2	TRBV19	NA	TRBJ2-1	TGTGCCAGTAGTATAGCCCGGACTAGCCCGTACAATGAGCAGTTCTTC	CASSIARTSPYNEQFF
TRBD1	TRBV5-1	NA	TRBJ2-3	TGCGCCAGCAGACTGGACAGGGGGGATACGCAGTATTTT	CASRLDRGDTQYF
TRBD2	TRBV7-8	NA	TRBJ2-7	TGTGCCAGCAGCTTAGACGACAGGGGAATGACTAGCGGGGCCGGGGAGCAGTACTTC	CASSLDDRGMTSGAGEQYF
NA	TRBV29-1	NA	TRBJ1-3	TGCAGCGTTGAAGAGCAGGGCTCTGGAAACACCATATATTTT	CSVEEQGSGNTIYF
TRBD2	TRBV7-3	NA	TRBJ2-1	TGTGCCAGCAGCTCGACTAGCGGGGGGTGGTTCTTC	CASSSTSGGWFF
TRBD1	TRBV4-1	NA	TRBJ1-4	TGCGCCAGCAGCCATTCAGGACAGGGTAGCGAAAAACTGTTTTTT	CASSHSGQGSEKLFF
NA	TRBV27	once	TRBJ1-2	TGTGCCACCAACGGGGGTGGCTCTAACTATGGCTACACCTTC	CATNGGGSNYGYTF
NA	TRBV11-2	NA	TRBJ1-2	TGTGCCAGCAGCTTAGGGGGCAAGGGATTCACCTATGGCTACACCTTC	CASSLGGKGFTYGYTF
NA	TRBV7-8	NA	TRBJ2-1	TGTGCCAGCGGGGAAGGGGGACCGCGGGATGAGCAGTTCTTC	CASGEGGPRDEQFF
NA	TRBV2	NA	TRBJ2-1	TGTGCCAGCAGTGATCCGCAGGGGACACATCACCTCAGCTCCTACAATGAGCAGTTCTTC	CASSDPQGTHHLSSYNEQFF
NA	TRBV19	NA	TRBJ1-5	TGTGCCAGTAGTGCCGATGGTTTACGGAATCAGCCCCAGCATTTT	CASSADGLRNQPQHF
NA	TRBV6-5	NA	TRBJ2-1	TGTGCCAGCAGTTACGGGAATGGACAGTACAATGAGCAGTTCTTC	CASSYGNGQYNEQFF
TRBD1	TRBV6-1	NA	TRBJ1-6	TGTGCCAGCAGTGCAGCCCTCGGACAGGGCCCTAATTCACCCCTCCACTTT	CASSAALGQGPNSPLHF
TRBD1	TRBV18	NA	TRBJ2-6	TGTGCCAGCTCACCACAACAGGGGGCTGGGGCCAACGTCCTGACTTTC	CASSPQQGAGANVLTF
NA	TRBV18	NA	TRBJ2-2	TGTGCCAGCTCACCTATCAACGGGAACACCGGGGAGCTGTTTTTT	CASSPINGNTGELFF
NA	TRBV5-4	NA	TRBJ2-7	TGTGCCAGCAGCCGACAACAGGGATCCTACGAGCAGTACTTC	CASSRQQGSYEQYF
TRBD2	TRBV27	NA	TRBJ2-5	TGTGCCAGCAGTTTAATTCCAACCCCGGGAGGGCAAGAGACCCAGTACTTC	CASSLIPTPGGQETQYF
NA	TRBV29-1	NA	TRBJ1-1	TGCAGCGTTGACACCATACCCGACAGCCTATTT	CSVDTIPDSLF
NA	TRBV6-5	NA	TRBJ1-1	TGTGCCAGCAGTTACAGGTCTGGAGGGTACACTGAAGCTTTCTTT	CASSYRSGGYTEAFF
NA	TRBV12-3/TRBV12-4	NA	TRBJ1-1	TGTGCCAGCAGATCGGTTGAAGCTTTCTTT	CASRSVEAFF
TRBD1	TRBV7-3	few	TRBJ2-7	TGTGCCAGCAGCTGGGGACAGGGGGCCCACGAGCAGTACTTC	CASSWGQGAHEQYF
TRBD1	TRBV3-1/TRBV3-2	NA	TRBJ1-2	TGTGCCAGCAGCCAAGAGTGGACAGGGGGCTACACCTTC	CASSQEWTGGYTF
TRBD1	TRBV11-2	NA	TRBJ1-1	TGTGCCAGCAGCTCCCAGGGGGCGCTAGGGAACACTGAAGCTTTCTTT	CASSSQGALGNTEAFF
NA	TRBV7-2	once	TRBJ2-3	TGTGCCAGCAGCCCCCAGGGCTTTAGCACAGATACGCAGTATTTT	CASSPQGFSTDTQYF
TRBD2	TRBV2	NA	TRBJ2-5	TGTGCCAGCAGTGAAGCACTAGCGGGGGGCCAGGAAGAGACCCAGTACTTC	CASSEALAGGQEETQYF
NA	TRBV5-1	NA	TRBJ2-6	TGCGCCAGCCCTTGGGGCAGGGGAATGTCTGGGGCCAACGTCCTGACTTTC	CASPWGRGMSGANVLTF
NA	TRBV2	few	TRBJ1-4	TGTGCCAGCAGTGAAAGGGTTAGCAGGGCGGGAGAAAAACTGTCTTTT	CASSERVSRAGEKLSF
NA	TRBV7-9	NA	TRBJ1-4	TGTGCCAGCAGCCTACTGTCCCCCAATGAAAAACTGTTTTTT	CASSLLSPNEKLFF
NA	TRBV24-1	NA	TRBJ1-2	TGTGCCACCAGTGATTCCCCGGGACATTCTGGCTACACCTTC	CATSDSPGHSGYTF
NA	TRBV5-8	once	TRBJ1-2	TGTGCCAGCAGCGTAACGGGACACAACTATGGCTACACCTTC	CASSVTGHNYGYTF
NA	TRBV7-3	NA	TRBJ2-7	TGTGCCAGCAGCCGCGGGGCGGGCTCCTACGAGCAGTACTTC	CASSRGAGSYEQYF
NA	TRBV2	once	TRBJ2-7	TGTGCCAGCAGCCAGGGGCTTATCTACGAGCAGTACTTC	CASSQGLIYEQYF
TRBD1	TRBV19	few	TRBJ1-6	TGTGCCAGTAACGCACAGGGGGCCGCGGGATCACCCCTCCACTTT	CASNAQGAAGSPLHF
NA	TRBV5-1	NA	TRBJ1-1	TGCGCCAGCAGCTTGGGGCGGACAGTCTACGACACTGAAGCTTTCTTT	CASSLGRTVYDTEAFF
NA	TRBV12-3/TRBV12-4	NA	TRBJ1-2	TGTGCCAGCAGTTTAAGGGGGAATCATGGCTACACCTTC	CASSLRGNHGYTF
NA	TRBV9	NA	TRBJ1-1	TGTGCCAGCAGCGCCGAGGACAGACCCCTGAACACTGAAGCTTTCTTT	CASSAEDRPLNTEAFF
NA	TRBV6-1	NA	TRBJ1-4	TGTGCCAGCAGTGAAATCGTCCAAGTTAGTGAAAAACTGTTTTTT	CASSEIVQVSEKLFF
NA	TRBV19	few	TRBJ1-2	TGTGCCAGTAGTTCCCAGCCAGGAGGACCTGGCTACACCTTC	CASSSQPGGPGYTF
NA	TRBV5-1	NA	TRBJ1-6	TGCGCCAGCAGCTTGGTTCCTACCGACAGGCAAAATTCACCCCTCCACTTT	CASSLVPTDRQNSPLHF
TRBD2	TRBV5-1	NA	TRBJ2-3	TGCGCCAGCAGCTCCTCACTAGCGTTGGCGCAGTATTTT	CASSSSLALAQYF
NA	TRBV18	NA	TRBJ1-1	TGTGCCAGCTCTGAGGGGGTTAGGAACACTGAAGCTTTCTTT	CASSEGVRNTEAFF
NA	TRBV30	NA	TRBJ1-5	TGTGCCTGCTCCAGGCAGGGGAATCAGCCCCAGCATTTT	CACSRQGNQPQHF
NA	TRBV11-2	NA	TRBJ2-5	TGTGCCAGCAGCTTAGAGCTTATCCGGGGGACCCAGTACTTC	CASSLELIRGTQYF
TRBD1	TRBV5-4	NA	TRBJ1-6	TGTGCCAGCAGCTTATTCGAGGGGGCCCTTAAGGATTCACCCCTCCACTTT	CASSLFEGALKDSPLHF
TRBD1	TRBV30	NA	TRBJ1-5	TGTGCCTGGAGGGACAGGGGTGCTCAGCCCCAGCATTTT	CAWRDRGAQPQHF
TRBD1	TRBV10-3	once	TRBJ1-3	TGTGCCATCAGGCGTACCGGGACAGGACGATCTGGAAACACCATATATTTT	CAIRRTGTGRSGNTIYF
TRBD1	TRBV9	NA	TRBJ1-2	TGTGCCAGCAGCCGACAGGGGCTTGGCTATGGCTACACCTTC	CASSRQGLGYGYTF
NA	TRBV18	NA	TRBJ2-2	TGTGCCAGCTCACGGGCAGGGCGAGACGGGGAGCTGTTTTTT	CASSRAGRDGELFF
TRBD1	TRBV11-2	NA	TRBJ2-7	TGTGCCAGCAGACCCCGACAGGGTCGCTCCTACGAGCAGTACTTC	CASRPRQGRSYEQYF
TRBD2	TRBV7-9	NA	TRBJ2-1	TGTGCCAGCAGCCCTAGCGGGATCTACAATGAGCAGTTCTTC	CASSPSGIYNEQFF
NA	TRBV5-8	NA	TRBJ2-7	TGTGCCAGCAGCTTGAGCAGGCACGAGCAGTACTTC	CASSLSRHEQYF
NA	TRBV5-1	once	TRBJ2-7	TGCGCCAGCAGCCCCCACCCCCAGATCCCCGAGCAGTACTTC	CASSPHPQIPEQYF